This TCR beta chain was observed in a study of T-cell reconstitution after alpha-beta-depleted transplantation in children (dated by TCRdb to the mid-2010s). General notes on the study: Using TCR repertoire profiling, the study followed T-cell immune reconstitution in a quantitative way in children after TCRalphabeta/CD19-depleted allogeneic hematopoietic cell transplantation. The research as a whole found: Apparently early alphabetaT-cell count recovery about two months after transplant reportedly relied on only several hundred rapidly expanded clones derived from non-depleted graft cells. Over the following months the frequencies of hyperexpanded clones went down, and after one year T-cell counts and TCRbeta diversity were mostly credited to newly produced T cells. In some patients, the high TCRbeta diversity seen at day 60 was put down to recipient T cells and intrathymic progenitors that had survived conditioning.

The intended sense of this specimen's treatment or condition label: allogeneic hematopoietic cell transplantation with graft depleted of TCRalphabeta T cells and CD19 B cells. The transplant recipients were children given TCRalphabeta/CD19-depleted allogeneic hematopoietic cell grafts. Library construction relied on PCR. Reads for this sample came from an Illumina HiSeq 2500. TCR libraries were prepared with molecular barcoding, using unique molecular identifiers to normalize TCRbeta repertoire quantification. TCRdb trimmed public reads at Q25 via fastp, called clones via MiXCR and kept in-frame beta chains. Under each unique CDR3 protein, matching rows form one entry showing the most common genes and DNA. The sample data list some 110,000 distinct CDR3 sequences, and 9% to 12% of these were observed just once. The ten largest make up around 35% of the sample. The germline V gene supplies CDR1 SNHLY and CDR2 FYNNEI. The CDR3, from cysteine to phenylalanine, totals 19 residues. CDR3 DNA only is kept here, 57 bases in frame from base 1. V and J are trimmed by 2 bases and 0 bases, and the gene matches miss 11 bases of the junction.

Worth noting for this clonotype: The target of this receptor is not known. No base quality information exists; no much larger clone differs at one position.

This clonotype was sampled from a boy aged 2 to 10 with acute lymphoblastic leukemia, due to receive a stem cell transplant. The sample consisted of PBMCs, taken before TCRalphabeta/CD19-depleted stem cell transplant. The V gene is TRBV2 and the J gene is TRBJ2-3, and 10 junctional nucleotides match TRBD2. The CDR3 loop reads CASSEPSLAGAKSTDTQYF. The DNA reads TGTGCCAGCAGTGAACCGTCCCTAGCGGGAGCGAAGAGCACAGATACGCAGTATTTT.